This TCR beta chain emerged from a study of T cells in Graves' hyperthyroidism and ophthalmopathy. This CDR3 has 13 residues. Germline V gene lookup returns CDR1 SGHTS and CDR2 YDEGEE. Trimming removed 5 bases at V and 5 bases at J, with 10 bases between. Patients aged 18 to 65 had newly diagnosed hyperthyroidism of under 2 months' duration. Each diagnosis drew on symptoms, thyroxine, TRAb, thyroid ultrasound and orbital computed tomography findings. This clonotype was recorded many times. Amplification yielded TCR beta CDR3 regions, with RNA transcripts as the source. HTBI primers were the set used in a first-round RT-PCR of the TCR CDR3. Using its own MiXCR run on the multiplex PCR reads, TCRdb lists one record per CDR3 protein. The data contain 500,000 to 600,000 distinct CDR3 sequences, more than 45% of them seen just once; the ten biggest clones take up 7.5% to 8.5%.

This chain connects TRBV5-8 to TRBJ1-4, with D possibly being TRBD1 (5 bases). This receptor was taken from a woman younger than 30 with Graves' hyperthyroidism. The sequenced sample was peripheral blood or thyroid tissue (not recorded which). CDR3 region: CASSTGWNEKLFF. The CDR3 DNA sequence: TGTGCCAGCAGTACAGGCTGGAATGAAAAACTGTTTTTT.